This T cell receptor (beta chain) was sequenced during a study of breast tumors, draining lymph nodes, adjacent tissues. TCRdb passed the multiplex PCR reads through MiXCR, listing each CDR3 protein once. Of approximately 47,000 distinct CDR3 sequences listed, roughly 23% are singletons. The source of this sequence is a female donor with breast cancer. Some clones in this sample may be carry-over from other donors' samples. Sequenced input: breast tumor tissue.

CDR3 sequence reads: CASTGRQETQYF. CDR3 nucleotides: TGTGCCAGTACTGGCAGACAAGAGACCCAGTACTTC. The V gene is TRBV6-2 or TRBV6-3, the J gene TRBJ2-5, with D unresolved. This CDR3 has 12 amino acids. CDR1 and CDR2 (germline): MNHEY, SVGEGT. The V and J ends lost 9 bases and 2 bases respectively, with 10 bases between them.